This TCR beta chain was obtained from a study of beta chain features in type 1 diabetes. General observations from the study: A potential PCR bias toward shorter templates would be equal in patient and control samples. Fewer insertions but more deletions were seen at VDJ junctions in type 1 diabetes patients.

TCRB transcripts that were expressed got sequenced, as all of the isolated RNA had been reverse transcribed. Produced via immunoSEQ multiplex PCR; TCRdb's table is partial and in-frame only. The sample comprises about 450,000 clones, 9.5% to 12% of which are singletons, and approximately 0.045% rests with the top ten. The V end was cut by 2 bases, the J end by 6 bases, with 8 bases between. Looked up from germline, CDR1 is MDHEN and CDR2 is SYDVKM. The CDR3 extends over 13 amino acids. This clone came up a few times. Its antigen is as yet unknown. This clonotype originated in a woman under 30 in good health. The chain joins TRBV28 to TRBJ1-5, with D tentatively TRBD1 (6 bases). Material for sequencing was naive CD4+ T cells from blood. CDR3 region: CASSLGGAQPQHF. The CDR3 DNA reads TGTGCCAGCAGTTTAGGGGGGGCTCAGCCCCAGCATTTT.